This T cell receptor beta chain was recovered during a study of tumor-infiltrating lymphocytes in oesophageal squamous cell carcinoma. In its sample, this clonotype ranks as medium-sized (0.01 to 0.1%). Via MiXCR, TCRdb re-called the PCR reads, giving one row per CDR3 protein. This table holds around 18,000 distinct CDR3 sequences, 35% to 45% found once. The receptor comes from a male donor with esophageal squamous cell carcinoma. Sequencing input: esophageal tumor tissue.

CDR3 loop: CASSSAGTPTYEQYF. CDR3 DNA sequence: TGTGCCAGCAGCTCGGCCGGGACACCGACCTACGAGCAGTACTTC. The genes are TRBV7-2 and TRBJ2-7, with D maybe TRBD1 (6 bases). There are 15 residues in the CDR3. Per the germline V gene, CDR1 is SGHTA and CDR2 is FQGNSA. Trimming pared 4 bases from V and 2 bases from J, leaving 15 bases between.